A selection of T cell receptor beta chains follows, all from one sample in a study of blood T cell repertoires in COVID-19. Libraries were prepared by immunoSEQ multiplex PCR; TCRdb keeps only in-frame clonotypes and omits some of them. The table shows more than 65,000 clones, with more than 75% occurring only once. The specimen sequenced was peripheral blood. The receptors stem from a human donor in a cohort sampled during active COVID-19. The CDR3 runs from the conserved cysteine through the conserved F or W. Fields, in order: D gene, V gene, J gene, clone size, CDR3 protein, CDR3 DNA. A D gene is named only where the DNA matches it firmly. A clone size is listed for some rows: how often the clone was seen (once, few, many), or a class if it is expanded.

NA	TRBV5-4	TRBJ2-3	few	CASSLVTNTDTQYF	TGTGCCAGCAGCTTAGTTACTAACACAGATACGCAGTATTTT
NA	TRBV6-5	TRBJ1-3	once	CASRSMPSSGNTIYF	TGTGCCAGCAGGTCGATGCCTAGCTCTGGAAACACCATATATTTT
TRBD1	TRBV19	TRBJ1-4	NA	CASKGLGTVDEKLFF	TGTGCCAGTAAAGGGCTTGGGACAGTCGATGAAAAACTGTTTTTT
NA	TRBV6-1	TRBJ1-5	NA	CASSESAGLGGNQPQHF	TGTGCCAGCAGTGAATCAGCGGGATTGGGGGGCAATCAGCCCCAGCATTTT
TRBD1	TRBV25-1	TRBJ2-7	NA	CASSFAGTGSHEQYF	TGTGCCAGCAGTTTTGCCGGGACAGGGAGCCACGAGCAGTACTTC
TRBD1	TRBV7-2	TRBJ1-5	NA	CASSNRGQSNQPQHF	TGTGCCAGCAGCAACAGGGGGCAAAGCAATCAGCCCCAGCATTTT
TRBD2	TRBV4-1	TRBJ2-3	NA	CASSRIAGGAYYTQYF	TGCGCCAGCAGCCGGATAGCGGGGGGGGCATACTATACGCAGTATTTT
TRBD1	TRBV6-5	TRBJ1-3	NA	CASMTGGAGNTIYF	TGTGCCAGCATGACAGGGGGGGCTGGAAACACCATATATTTT
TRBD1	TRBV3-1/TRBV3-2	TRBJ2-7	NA	CASSQGDRDPWEQYF	TGTGCCAGCAGCCAGGGTGACAGGGACCCCTGGGAGCAGTACTTC
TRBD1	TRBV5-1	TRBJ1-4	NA	CASSPGQGASEKLFF	TGCGCCAGCAGCCCGGGACAGGGGGCGAGTGAAAAACTGTTTTTT
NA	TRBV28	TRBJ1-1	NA	CASSFMGPTEAFF	TGTGCCAGCAGTTTTATGGGCCCCACTGAAGCTTTCTTT
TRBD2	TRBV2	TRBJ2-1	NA	CASSQGLAGARNEQFF	TGTGCCAGCAGCCAGGGACTAGCGGGAGCGAGAAATGAGCAGTTCTTC
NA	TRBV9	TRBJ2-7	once	CASSAPGRYEQYF	TGTGCCAGCAGCGCCCCGGGGAGATACGAGCAGTACTTC
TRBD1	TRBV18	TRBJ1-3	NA	CASSPGTGSGNTIYF	TGTGCCAGCTCACCCGGGACAGGGAGTGGAAACACCATATATTTT
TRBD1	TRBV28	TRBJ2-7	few	CASSFTGTGGYEQYF	TGTGCCAGCAGTTTTACCGGGACAGGGGGCTACGAGCAGTACTTC
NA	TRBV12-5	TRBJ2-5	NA	CASGELETQYF	TGTGCTAGTGGTGAGCTGGAGACCCAGTACTTC